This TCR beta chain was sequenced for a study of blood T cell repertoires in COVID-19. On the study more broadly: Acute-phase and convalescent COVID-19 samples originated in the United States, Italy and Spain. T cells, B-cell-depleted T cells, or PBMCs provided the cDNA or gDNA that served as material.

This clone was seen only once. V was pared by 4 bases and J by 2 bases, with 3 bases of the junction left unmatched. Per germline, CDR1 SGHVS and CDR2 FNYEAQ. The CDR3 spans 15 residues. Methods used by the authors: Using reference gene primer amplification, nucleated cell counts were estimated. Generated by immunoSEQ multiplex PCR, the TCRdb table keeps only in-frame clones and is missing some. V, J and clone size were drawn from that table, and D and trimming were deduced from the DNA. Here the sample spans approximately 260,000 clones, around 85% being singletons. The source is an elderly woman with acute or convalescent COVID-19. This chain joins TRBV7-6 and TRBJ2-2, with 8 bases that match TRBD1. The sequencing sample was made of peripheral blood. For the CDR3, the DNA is TGTGCCAGCAGCTCGACAGGGGAAAACACCGGGGAGCTGTTTTTT. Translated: CASSSTGENTGELFF.